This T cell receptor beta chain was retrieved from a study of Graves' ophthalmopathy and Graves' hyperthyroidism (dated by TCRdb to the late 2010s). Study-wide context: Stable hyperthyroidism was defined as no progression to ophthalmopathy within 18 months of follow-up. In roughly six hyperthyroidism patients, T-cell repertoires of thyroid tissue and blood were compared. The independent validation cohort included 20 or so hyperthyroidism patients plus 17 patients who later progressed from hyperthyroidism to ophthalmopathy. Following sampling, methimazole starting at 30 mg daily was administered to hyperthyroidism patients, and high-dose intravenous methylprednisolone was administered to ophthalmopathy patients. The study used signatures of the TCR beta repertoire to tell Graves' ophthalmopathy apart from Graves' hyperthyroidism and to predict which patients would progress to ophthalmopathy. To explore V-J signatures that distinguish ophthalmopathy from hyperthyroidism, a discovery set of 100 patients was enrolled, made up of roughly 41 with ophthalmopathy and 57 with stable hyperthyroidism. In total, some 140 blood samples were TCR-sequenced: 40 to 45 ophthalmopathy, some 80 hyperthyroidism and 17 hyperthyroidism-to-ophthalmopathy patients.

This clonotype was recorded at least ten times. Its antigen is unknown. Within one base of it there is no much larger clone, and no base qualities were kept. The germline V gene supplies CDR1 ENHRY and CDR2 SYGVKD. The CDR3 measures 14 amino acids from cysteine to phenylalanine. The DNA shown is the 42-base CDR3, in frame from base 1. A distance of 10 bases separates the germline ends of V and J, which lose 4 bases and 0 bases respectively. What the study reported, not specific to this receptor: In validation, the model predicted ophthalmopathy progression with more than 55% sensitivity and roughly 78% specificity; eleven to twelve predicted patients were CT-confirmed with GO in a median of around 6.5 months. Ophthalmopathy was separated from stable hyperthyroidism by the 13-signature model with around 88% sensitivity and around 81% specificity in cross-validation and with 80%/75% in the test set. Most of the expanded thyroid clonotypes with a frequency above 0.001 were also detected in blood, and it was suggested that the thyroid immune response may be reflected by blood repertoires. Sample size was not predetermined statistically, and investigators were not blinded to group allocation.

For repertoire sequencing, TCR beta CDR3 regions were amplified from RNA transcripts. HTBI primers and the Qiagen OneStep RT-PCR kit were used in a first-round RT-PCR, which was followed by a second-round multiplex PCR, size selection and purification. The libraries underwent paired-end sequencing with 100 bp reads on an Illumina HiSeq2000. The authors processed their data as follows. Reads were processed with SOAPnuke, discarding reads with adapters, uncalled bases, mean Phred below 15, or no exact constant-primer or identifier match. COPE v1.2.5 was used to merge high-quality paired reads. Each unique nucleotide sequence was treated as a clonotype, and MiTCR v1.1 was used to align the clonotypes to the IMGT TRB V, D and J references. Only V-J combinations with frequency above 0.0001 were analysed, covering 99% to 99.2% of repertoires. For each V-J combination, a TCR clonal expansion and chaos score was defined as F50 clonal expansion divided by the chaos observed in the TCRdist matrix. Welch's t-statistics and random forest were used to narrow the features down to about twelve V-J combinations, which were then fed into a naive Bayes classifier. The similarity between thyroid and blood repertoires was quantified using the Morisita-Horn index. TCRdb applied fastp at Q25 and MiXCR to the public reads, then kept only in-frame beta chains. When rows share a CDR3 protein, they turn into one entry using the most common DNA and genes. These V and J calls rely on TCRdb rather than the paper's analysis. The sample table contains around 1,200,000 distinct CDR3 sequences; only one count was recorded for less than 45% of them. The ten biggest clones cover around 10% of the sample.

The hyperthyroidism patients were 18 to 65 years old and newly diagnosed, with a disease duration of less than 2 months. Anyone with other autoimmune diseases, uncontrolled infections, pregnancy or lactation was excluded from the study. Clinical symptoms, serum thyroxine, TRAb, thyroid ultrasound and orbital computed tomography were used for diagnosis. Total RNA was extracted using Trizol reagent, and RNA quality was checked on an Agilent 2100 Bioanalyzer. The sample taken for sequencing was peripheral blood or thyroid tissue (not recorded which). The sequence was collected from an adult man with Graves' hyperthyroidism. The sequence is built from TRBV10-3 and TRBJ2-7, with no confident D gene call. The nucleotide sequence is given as TGTGCCATCAGTGGACAAAAAACCTCCTACGAGCAGTACTTC. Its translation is CAISGQKTSYEQYF.